This TCR beta chain is from a study of blood T cell repertoires in COVID-19. Across the study: Both acute and convalescent COVID-19 samples were obtained from the United States, Italy and Spain. In each case, the material was cDNA or gDNA derived from T cells, B-cell-depleted T cells, or PBMCs.

V trimming: 3 bases; J trimming: 4 bases; junction bases outside the gene matches: 5. The CDR3 consists of 16 residues. The V gene's germline CDR1 is SQVTM and CDR2 ANQGSEA. As handled by the study authors: Amplifying reference gene primers gave estimates of nucleated cell counts. Some clones are missing from TCRdb's copy, which holds only in-frame ones; the method was immunoSEQ multiplex PCR. The V and J calls and the clone size are those of that table, but D and trimming were determined from the DNA. Of around 100,000 clones listed, roughly four fifths were seen once; the top ten hold under 25%. This sequence originates from a man between 65 and 85 years old with active or convalescent COVID-19. The sequenced sample consisted of peripheral blood. The gene calls are TRBV29-1 and TRBJ2-3, with TRBD2 matching 15 bases. The chain's CDR3 is CSVEEGLAGGADTQYF. CDR3 nucleotides: TGCAGCGTTGAGGAAGGACTAGCGGGAGGGGCAGATACGCAGTATTTT.